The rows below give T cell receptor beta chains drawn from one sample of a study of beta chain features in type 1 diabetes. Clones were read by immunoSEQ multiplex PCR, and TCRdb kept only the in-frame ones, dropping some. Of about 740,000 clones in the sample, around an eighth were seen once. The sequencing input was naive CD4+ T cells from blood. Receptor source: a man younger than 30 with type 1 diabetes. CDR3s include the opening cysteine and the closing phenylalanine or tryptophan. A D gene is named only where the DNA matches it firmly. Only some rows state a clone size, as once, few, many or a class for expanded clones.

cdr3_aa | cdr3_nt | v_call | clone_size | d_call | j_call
CASSLEGKGWDTQYF | TGCGCCAGCAGCCTGGAGGGGAAGGGATGGGATACGCAGTATTTT | TRBV5-1 | NA | NA | TRBJ2-3
CASSLGGLAGEETQYF | TGCGCCAGCAGCTTGGGAGGACTAGCGGGGGAAGAGACCCAGTACTTC | TRBV5-1 | NA | TRBD2 | TRBJ2-5
CASSSRGPDTQYF | TGTGCCAGCAGCTCCCGGGGACCAGATACGCAGTATTTT | TRBV13 | NA | NA | TRBJ2-3
CASSPRPDGSKNIQYF | TGTGCCAGCAGCCCTCGTCCAGACGGGTCCAAAAACATTCAGTACTTC | TRBV9 | few | NA | TRBJ2-4
CASSFGTGVNQPQHF | TGTGCCAGCAGTTTTGGGACAGGGGTAAATCAGCCCCAGCATTTT | TRBV6-1 | NA | TRBD1 | TRBJ1-5
CASSPLRGGGGDTQYF | TGCGCCAGCAGCCCCCTTCGCGGGGGCGGAGGAGATACGCAGTATTTT | TRBV4-1 | NA | NA | TRBJ2-3
CSVRRGGRDEQFF | TGCAGCGTTCGCCGGGGGGGCCGGGATGAGCAGTTCTTC | TRBV29-1 | few | TRBD2 | TRBJ2-1
CASSLYLAGTTDTQYF | TGTGCCAGCAGCTTATACCTAGCGGGGACCACAGATACGCAGTATTTT | TRBV7-9 | NA | TRBD2 | TRBJ2-3
CASSLATGYGPPLHF | TGTGCCAGCAGCTTAGCGACAGGGTACGGCCCACCCCTCCACTTT | TRBV13 | few | TRBD1 | TRBJ1-6
CASSYQGGRDNEQFF | TGTGCCAGCAGTTACCAGGGAGGGAGGGACAATGAGCAGTTCTTC | TRBV27 | few | TRBD2 | TRBJ2-1
CASSTGQGSSYEQYF | TGCGCCAGCAGCACCGGACAGGGAAGCTCCTACGAGCAGTACTTC | TRBV5-1 | NA | TRBD1 | TRBJ2-7